One and the same sample provided the 12 T cell receptor beta chains below, sequenced in a study of regulatory T cells in long-lasting Graves disease. Arm-PCR of CDR3 regions and iRepertoire HTBI primers were the basis on which TCR beta libraries were built. A single record per CDR3 protein comes from TCRdb applying MiXCR to the multiplex PCR reads. Of 350,000 to 500,000 distinct CDR3 sequences detected, about a sixth appear once; the ten largest clones hold about 10%. Time point reported: newly diagnosed GD, antithyroid drugs for less than 3 months. Scientists built the TCR library using RNA that was extracted from PBMCs. The same data also contributed to another study, on T cells in Graves' hyperthyroidism and ophthalmopathy.

The starting material was peripheral blood mononuclear cells (PBMCs), obtained at new diagnosis, from a patient treated with antithyroid drugs. The receptor source for this set is a woman aged 25 to 39 with Graves disease.

This clonotype was found a few times. This sequence joins TRBV5-1 and TRBJ2-7; 7 bases line up with TRBD1. V lost 4 bases, J lost 4 bases, and 8 bases stayed unmatched. The CDR3 loop spans 14 amino acids. The germline CDR1 and CDR2 sequences are SGHRS and YFSETQ. As DNA, the CDR3 is TGCGCCAGCAGCATACGACAGGGTTTTTACGAGCAGTACTTC. Residues: CASSIRQGFYEQYF.

This clonotype was counted many times. The rearrangement links TRBV5-1 to TRBJ1-1; D remains ambiguous. Germline CDR1 reads SGHRS; CDR2 reads YFSETQ. V was shortened by 3 bases and J by 7 bases, with 19 bases between the two germline ends. The CDR3 covers 15 residues. For the CDR3, the DNA is TGCGCCAGCAGCTCGCCAACAGCCTCCGCAAATGAAGCTTTCTTT. Translation gives CASSSPTASANEAFF.

This clonotype has ten or more counts. This chain uses TRBV2 with TRBJ2-1; a weak D match, TRBD2 (6 bases). The V gene lost 8 bases and the J gene lost 7 bases, with 15 bases spanning the gap. This CDR3 contains 13 residues. Per the germline V gene, CDR1 is SNHLY and CDR2 is FYNNEI. CDR3 sequence reads: CASSYRLVNEQFF. DNA of the CDR3: TGTGCCAGCTCCTACCGACTAGTTAATGAGCAGTTCTTC.

This rearrangement joins TRBV9 to TRBJ2-5; the D gene could be TRBD1 or TRBD2 (5 bases each). Germline loops: CDR1 SGDLS, CDR2 YYNGEE. Trimming pared 2 bases from V and 5 bases from J, leaving 16 bases between. This CDR3 spans 15 amino acids. In DNA, the CDR3 is TGTGCCAGCAGCGTTGGGAGTTGGGGCCACGAGACCCAGTACTTC. It yields the protein CASSVGSWGHETQYF.

This chain joins TRBV13 and TRBJ2-3; weak D call: TRBD2 (5 bases). Trimming shortened V by 7 bases and J by 0 bases, and 14 bases separated the two germline ends. This CDR3 has 15 amino acids. In germline, CDR1 is PRHDT, CDR2 FYEKMQ (reference sequence). This CDR3 is CASNSKRGSTDTQYF. The DNA for the CDR3 is TGTGCCAGCAACTCCAAACGGGGTAGCACAGATACGCAGTATTTT.

The table lists this clonotype with many counts. The DNA of the CDR3 is TGTGCCAGCAGTTTCAGCGGACGGCCTGAAGCTTTCTTT. It specifies CASSFSGRPEAFF. V and J are TRBV12-3 or TRBV12-4 and TRBJ1-1, with D unresolved. This CDR3 comprises 13 residues. Trimming removed 3 bases from V and 6 bases from J, with 11 bases in between.

V usage is TRBV10-2 and J usage is TRBJ1-5, with 10 bases identical to TRBD1. CDR1 is WSHSY, CDR2 SAAADI, per germline. Germline trimming cut 3 bases from V and 2 bases from J; bases unmatched to any gene: 10. The CDR3 runs to 18 residues. The CDR3, as DNA: TGCGCCAGCAGTGATCCGGGACAGGGGTGGGGGGGCAATCAGCCCCAGCATTTT. Protein: CASSDPGQGWGGNQPQHF.

Concerning this clonotype itself: This could be a read error, since a much larger clone is one nucleotide away. The missing conserved phenylalanine or tryptophan at the end of this CDR3 makes a read error likely. This chain uses TRBV2 with TRBJ2-4; 9 bases agree with TRBD1. This CDR3 has 14 amino acids. The germline gives CDR1 SNHLY, CDR2 FYNNEI. J lost 11 bases, V lost 6 bases, and 11 bases had no gene match. The CDR3 coding sequence is TGTGCCAGCAGCGATGGACAGGGGACCCTATTTCAGTACTAC. Translated, it gives CASSDGQGTLFQYY.

In this sample, this clonotype turned up a few times. The chain employs TRBV5-1 and TRBJ1-2; perhaps TRBD1 as D (6 bases). Looked up from germline, CDR1 is SGHRS and CDR2 is YFSETQ. Trimming shortened V by 0 bases and J by 4 bases, and 10 bases separated the two germline ends. This CDR3 region has 14 residues. The CDR3 DNA reads TGCGCCAGCAGCTTGGAGGGGGTTATCTATGGCTACACCTTC. Amino acid sequence: CASSLEGVIYGYTF.

The V call is TRBV19, the J call TRBJ1-2, with TRBD1 matching 10 bases. The CDR3 length is 15 residues. Germline V gives CDR1 LNHDA, CDR2 SQIVND (reference sequence). V dropped 4 bases and J dropped 8; count of bases not matched to a gene: 10. The CDR3 bases are TGTGCCAGTAGTAATCGGCCCGGGACAGGGGAAGGCTACACCTTC. It is translated as CASSNRPGTGEGYTF.

This clonotype was counted at least ten times. This chain uses TRBV20-1 with TRBJ2-1; D may correspond to TRBD1 or TRBD2 (5 bases each). Trimming removed 5 bases at V and 8 bases at J, with 25 bases between. The germline CDR1 and CDR2 sequences are DFQATT and SNEGSKA (reference sequence). This CDR3 has 16 residues. The CDR3 region has the DNA TGCAGTGCTCAACATATTCGGGGACGCCTTAGGGATGAGCAGTTCTTC. It encodes CSAQHIRGRLRDEQFF.

V and J are TRBV7-3 and TRBJ2-4, with a weak D call TRBD2 (6 bases). The CDR3 has 15 amino acids. Trimming took off 5 bases at V and 1 base at J, with 12 bases between the two ends. The germline CDR1 and CDR2 sequences are SGHTA and FQGTGA. In DNA, the CDR3 is TGTGCCAGCAGCCAGGGACTTGGGGCCAAAAACATTCAGTACTTC. This translates into CASSQGLGAKNIQYF.